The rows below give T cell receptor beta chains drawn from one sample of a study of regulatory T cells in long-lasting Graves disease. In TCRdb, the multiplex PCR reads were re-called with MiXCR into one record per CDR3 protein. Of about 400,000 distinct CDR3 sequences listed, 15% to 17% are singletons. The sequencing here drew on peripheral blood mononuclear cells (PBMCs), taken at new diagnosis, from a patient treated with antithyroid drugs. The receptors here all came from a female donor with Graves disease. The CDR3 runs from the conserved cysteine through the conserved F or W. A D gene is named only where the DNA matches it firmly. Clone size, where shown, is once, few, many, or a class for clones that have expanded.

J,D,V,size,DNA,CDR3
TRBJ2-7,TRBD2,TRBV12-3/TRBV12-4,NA,TGCGCCAGCAGCCAAGGTCCCGTCCTAGCGGGAATCTACGAGCAGTACTTC,CASSQGPVLAGIYEQYF
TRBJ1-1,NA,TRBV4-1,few,TGCGCCAGCAGCCAAGGGCACGAGAACACTGAAGCTTTCTTT,CASSQGHENTEAFF
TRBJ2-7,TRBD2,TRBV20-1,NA,TGCAGTGCTAGAGACGGCCTAGCGGGGGAAGAGAACCCCTACGAGCAGTACTTC,CSARDGLAGEENPYEQYF
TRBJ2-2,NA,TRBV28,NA,TGTGCCAGCAGTCCACTAGCCCTCACCGGGGAGCTGTTTTTT,CASSPLALTGELFF
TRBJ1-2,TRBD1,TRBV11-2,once,TGTGCCAGCAGCTCCCAATTGGGACAGGGAGTCGGCTATGGCTACACCTTC,CASSSQLGQGVGYGYTF
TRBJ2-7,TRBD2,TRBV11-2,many,TGTGCCAGCAGCCCACTCCGGGGGGAACTTCCCGGACGGGAGCAGTACTTC,CASSPLRGELPGREQYF
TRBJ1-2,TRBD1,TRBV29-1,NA,TGCAGCGTGAGCTCCGGGACAGACTATGGCTACACCTTC,CSVSSGTDYGYTF
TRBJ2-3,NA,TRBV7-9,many,TGTGCCAGCAGCGAAAGCGGAGTCGGGGGGCAGTATTTT,CASSESGVGGQYF
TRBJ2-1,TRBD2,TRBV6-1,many,TGTGCCAGCATGAAGGGGAGGGTAGCATCCTACAATGAGCAGTTCTTC,CASMKGRVASYNEQFF
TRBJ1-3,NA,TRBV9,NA,TGTGCCAGCAGCGCTTACAGGGACTCTGGAAACACCATATATTTT,CASSAYRDSGNTIYF
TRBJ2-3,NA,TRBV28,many,TGTGCCAGCAGCCAACCAAGAAGCACAGATACGCAGTATTTT,CASSQPRSTDTQYF
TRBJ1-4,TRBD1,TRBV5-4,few,TGTGCCAGCAGCACCCGACAGGGTGGGATTAATGAAAAACTGTTTTTT,CASSTRQGGINEKLFF
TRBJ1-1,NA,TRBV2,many,TGTGCCAGCAGGACAGTGATGAACACTGAAGCTTTCTTT,CASRTVMNTEAFF
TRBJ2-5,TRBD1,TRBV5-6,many,TGTGCCAGCAGCCCCCCACAGGGGCTGGAGACCCAGTACTTC,CASSPPQGLETQYF
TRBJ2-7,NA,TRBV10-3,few,TGTGCCATCAGTGAGTCTCCGGGGGCTAATACCTACGAGCAGTACTTC,CAISESPGANTYEQYF
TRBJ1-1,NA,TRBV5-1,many,TGCGCCAGCAGCTTGGCCGCAACAGGGCGTCAGAGCACTGAAGCTTTCTTT,CASSLAATGRQSTEAFF
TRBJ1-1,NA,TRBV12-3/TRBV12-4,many,TGTGCCAGCTCCCGCGACATGAACACTGAAGCTTTCTTT,CASSRDMNTEAFF
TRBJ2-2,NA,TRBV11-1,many,TGTGCCAGCAGCCTAGGTGGACGGGACACCGGGGAGCTGTTTTTT,CASSLGGRDTGELFF
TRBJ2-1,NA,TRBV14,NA,TGTGCCAGCAGCCAAGAGTTTCGGGATGAGCAGTTCTTC,CASSQEFRDEQFF
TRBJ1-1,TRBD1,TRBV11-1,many,TGTGCCAGCAGCACAAGACTCAGGGGGACTGAAGCTTTCTTT,CASSTRLRGTEAFF
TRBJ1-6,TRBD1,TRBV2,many,TGTGCCAGCAGGCCTCAGGGGGCGGGTTCACCCCTCCACTTT,CASRPQGAGSPLHF
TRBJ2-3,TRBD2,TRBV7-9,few,TGTGCCAGCAGCTCAAGAGCGGGAGTAGCAGATACGCAGTATTTT,CASSSRAGVADTQYF
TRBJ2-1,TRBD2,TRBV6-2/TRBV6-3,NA,TGTGCCAGCAGGGGACTAGGGTGGGCCGATGAGCAGTTCTTC,CASRGLGWADEQFF
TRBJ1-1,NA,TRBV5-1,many,TGCGCCAGCAGCTTCACAGGGTTTTACACTGAAGCTTTCTTT,CASSFTGFYTEAFF
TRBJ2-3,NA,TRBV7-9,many,TGTGCCAGCAGCTTCCCCCAGCTGAAGGGGGGCCGATCAGATACGCAGTATTTT,CASSFPQLKGGRSDTQYF
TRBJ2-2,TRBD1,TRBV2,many,TGTGCCAGCAGCGTCGGACAGGGAGTAGGGGAGCTGTTTTTT,CASSVGQGVGELFF
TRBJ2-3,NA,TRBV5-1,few,TGCGCCAGCAGCCCGCGTGTGGGAGATACGCAGTATTTT,CASSPRVGDTQYF
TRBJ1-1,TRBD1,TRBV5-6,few,TGTGCCAGCAGCACCCGACGACAGGGGGCAGAAGCTTTCTTT,CASSTRRQGAEAFF
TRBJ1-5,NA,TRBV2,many,TGTGCCAGCACCGAACAGGGAAATAGCAATCAGCCCCAGCATTTT,CASTEQGNSNQPQHF
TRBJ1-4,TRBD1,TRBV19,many,TGTGCCAGTAGTATCGGGACAGTTTCTTATGAAAAACTGTTTTTT,CASSIGTVSYEKLFF
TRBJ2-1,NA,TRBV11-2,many,TGTGCCAGCAGCTTCTTGGGACTCCCCTACAATGAGCAGTTCTTC,CASSFLGLPYNEQFF
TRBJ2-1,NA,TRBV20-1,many,TGCAGTGCTAGAGATCTCGGCGCCCCTGAGCAGTTCTTC,CSARDLGAPEQFF
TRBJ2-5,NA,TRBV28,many,TGTGCCAGCAGTTTCCCCCGAGAGACCCAGTACTTC,CASSFPRETQYF
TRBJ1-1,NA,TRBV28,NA,TGTGCCAGCAGTTTAGATGGGGGGGCTAACACTGAAGCTTTCTTT,CASSLDGGANTEAFF
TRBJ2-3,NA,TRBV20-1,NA,TGCAGTGCTAGATGGGAGACCATCACAGATACGCAGTATTTT,CSARWETITDTQYF
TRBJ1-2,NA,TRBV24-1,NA,TGTGCCACCAGTGATTCCGGGACGTCACTCTATGGCTACACCTTC,CATSDSGTSLYGYTF
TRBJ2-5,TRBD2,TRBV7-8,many,TGTGCCAGCAGCTCCTCCCGACTAGCGGGAGGAAGGGAGACCCAGTACTTC,CASSSSRLAGGRETQYF
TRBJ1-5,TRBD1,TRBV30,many,TGTGCCTGGAGTCCGGGGACAGTCTTCAATCAGCCCCAGCATTTT,CAWSPGTVFNQPQHF
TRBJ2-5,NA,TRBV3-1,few,TGTGCCAGCAGCCAACCGGGACAACAAGAGACCCAGTACTTC,CASSQPGQQETQYF
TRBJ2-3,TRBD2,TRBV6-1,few,TGTGCCAGCAGCCCGCGGGGGGGCCCGGGAAGCACAGATACGCAGTATTTT,CASSPRGGPGSTDTQYF
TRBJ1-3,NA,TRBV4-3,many,TGCGCCAGCAGCCGTCAAGCCCTCAAAGTCGCTGGAAACACCATATATTTT,CASSRQALKVAGNTIYF
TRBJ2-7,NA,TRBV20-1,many,TGCAGTGCTAGAGAACCCGTGGCCGAGCAGTACTTC,CSAREPVAEQYF
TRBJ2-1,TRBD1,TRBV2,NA,TGTGCCAGCAGTCTCGAGGGACAGGTGTACGATGAGCAGTTCTTC,CASSLEGQVYDEQFF
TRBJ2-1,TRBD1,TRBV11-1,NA,TGTGCCAGCAGCTTAGACAGGGGGCTTCACAATGAGCAGTTCTTC,CASSLDRGLHNEQFF
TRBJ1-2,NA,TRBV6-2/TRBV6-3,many,TGTGCCAGCAGTACACCCGGGGGCACCTATGGCTACACCTTC,CASSTPGGTYGYTF
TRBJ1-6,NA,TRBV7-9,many,TGTGCCAGCAGCCTCGATAATTCACCCCTCCACTTT,CASSLDNSPLHF
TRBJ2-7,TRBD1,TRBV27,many,TGTGCCAGCAGACAGGGGGCCTACGAGCAGTACTTC,CASRQGAYEQYF
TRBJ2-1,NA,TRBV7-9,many,TGTGCCAGCAGCGACTACCCGAGCTCCTACAATGAGCAGTTCTTC,CASSDYPSSYNEQFF
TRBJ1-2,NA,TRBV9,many,TGTGCCAGCAGGGGCGACTATGGCTACACCTTC,CASRGDYGYTF
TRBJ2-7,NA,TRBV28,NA,TGTGCCAGCGGCGTTTGGGGCGAGCAGTACTTC,CASGVWGEQYF